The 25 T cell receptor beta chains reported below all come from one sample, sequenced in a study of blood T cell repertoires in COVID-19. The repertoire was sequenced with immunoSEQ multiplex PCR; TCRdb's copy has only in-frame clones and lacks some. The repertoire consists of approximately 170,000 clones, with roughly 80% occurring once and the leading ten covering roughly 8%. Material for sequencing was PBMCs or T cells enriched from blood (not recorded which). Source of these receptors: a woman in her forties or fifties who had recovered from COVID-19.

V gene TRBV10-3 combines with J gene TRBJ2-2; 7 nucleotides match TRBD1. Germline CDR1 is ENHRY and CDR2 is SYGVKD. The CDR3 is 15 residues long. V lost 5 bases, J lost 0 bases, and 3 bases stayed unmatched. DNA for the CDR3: TGTGCCATCAGTCAAGGACAGGCGAACACCGGGGAGCTGTTTTTT. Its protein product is CAISQGQANTGELFF.

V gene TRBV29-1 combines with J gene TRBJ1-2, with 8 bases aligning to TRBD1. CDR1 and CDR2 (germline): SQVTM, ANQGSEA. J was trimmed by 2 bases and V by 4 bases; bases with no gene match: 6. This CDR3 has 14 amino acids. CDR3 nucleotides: TGCAGCGTTGCCCCTTGGACAGGGAACTATGGCTACACCTTC. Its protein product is CSVAPWTGNYGYTF.

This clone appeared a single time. The DNA for the CDR3 is TGTGCCAGCTCACCCTCGCAGGGGCAGCCCCAGCATTTT. It encodes CASSPSQGQPQHF. V is TRBV18 and J is TRBJ1-5; D perhaps matches TRBD1 (6 bases). CDR3 length: 13 amino acids. V gave up 3 bases and J gave up 7 bases, with 10 bases separating them. Germline V CDR1 and CDR2: KGHSH, LQKENI.

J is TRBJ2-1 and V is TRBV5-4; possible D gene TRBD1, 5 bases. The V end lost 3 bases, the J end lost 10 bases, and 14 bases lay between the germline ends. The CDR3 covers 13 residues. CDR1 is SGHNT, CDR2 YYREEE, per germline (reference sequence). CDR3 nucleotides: TGTGCCAGCAGCTGGCAGGGTTATGGGGAGCAGTTCTTC. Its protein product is CASSWQGYGEQFF.

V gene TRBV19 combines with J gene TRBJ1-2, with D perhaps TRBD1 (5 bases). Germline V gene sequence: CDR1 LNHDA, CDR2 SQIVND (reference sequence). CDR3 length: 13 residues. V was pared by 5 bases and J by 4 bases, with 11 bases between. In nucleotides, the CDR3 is TGTGCCAGTAGTCCCCCAGGGCCCTATGGCTACACCTTC. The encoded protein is CASSPPGPYGYTF.

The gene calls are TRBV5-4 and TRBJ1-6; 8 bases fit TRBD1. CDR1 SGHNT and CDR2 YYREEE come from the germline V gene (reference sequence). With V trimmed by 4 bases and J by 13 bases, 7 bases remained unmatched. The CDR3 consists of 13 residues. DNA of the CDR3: TGTGCCAGCAGCAAAGGACAGGGAACCCCCCTCCACTTT. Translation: CASSKGQGTPLHF. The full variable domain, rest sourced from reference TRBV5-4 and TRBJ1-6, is ETGVTQSPTHLIKTRGQQVTLRCSSQSGHNTVSWYQQALGQGPQFIFQYYREEENGRGNFPPRFSGLQFPNYSSELNVNALELDDSALYLCASSKGQGTPLHFGNGTRLTVT.

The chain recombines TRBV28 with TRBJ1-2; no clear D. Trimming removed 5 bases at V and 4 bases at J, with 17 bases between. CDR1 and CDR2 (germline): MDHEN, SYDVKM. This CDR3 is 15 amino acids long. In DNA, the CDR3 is TGTGCCAGCAGTCCCCCCCTCCTAGATAGCTATGGCTACACCTTC. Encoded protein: CASSPPLLDSYGYTF.

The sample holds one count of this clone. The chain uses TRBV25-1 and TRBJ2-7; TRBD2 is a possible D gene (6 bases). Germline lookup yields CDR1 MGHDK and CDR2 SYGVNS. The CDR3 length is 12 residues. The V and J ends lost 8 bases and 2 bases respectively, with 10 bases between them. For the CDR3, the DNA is TGTGCCAGCGAAGGAGGGGCCTACGAGCAGTACTTC. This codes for CASEGGAYEQYF.

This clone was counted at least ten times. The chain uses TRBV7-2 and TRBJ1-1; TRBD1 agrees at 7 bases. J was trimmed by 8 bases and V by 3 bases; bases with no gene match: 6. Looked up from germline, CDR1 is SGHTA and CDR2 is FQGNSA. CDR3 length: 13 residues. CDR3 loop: CASSLEGAGEAFF. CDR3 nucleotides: TGTGCCAGCAGCTTGGAGGGGGCTGGCGAAGCTTTCTTT.

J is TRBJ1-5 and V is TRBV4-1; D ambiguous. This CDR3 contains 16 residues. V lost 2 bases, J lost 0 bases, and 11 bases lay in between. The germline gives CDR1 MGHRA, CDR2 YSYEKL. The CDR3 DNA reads TGCGCCAGCAGCCAATACCCCGGGAATAGCAATCAGCCCCAGCATTTT. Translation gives CASSQYPGNSNQPQHF.

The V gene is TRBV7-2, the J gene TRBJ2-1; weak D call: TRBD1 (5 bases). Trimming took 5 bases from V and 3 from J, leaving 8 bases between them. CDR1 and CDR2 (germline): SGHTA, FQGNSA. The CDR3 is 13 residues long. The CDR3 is CASSIQGYNEQFF. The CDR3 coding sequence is TGTGCCAGCAGCATCCAGGGCTACAATGAGCAGTTCTTC.

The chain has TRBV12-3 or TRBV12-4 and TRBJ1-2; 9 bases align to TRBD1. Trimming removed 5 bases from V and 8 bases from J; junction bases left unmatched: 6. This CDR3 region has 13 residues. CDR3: CASSLTGGMGYTF. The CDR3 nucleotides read TGTGCCAGCAGTCTCACAGGGGGCATGGGCTACACCTTC.

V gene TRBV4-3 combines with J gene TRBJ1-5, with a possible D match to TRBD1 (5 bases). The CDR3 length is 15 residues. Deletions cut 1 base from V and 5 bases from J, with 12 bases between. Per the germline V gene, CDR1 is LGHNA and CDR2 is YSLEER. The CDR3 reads CASSQARAGHQPQHF. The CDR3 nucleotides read TGCGCCAGCAGCCAAGCCAGGGCAGGACATCAGCCCCAGCATTTT.

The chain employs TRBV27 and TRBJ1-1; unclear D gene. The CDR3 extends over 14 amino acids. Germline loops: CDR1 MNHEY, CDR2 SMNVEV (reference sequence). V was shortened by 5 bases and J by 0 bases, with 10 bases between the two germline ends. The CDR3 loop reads CASSPYGMNTEAFF. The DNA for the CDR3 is TGTGCCAGCAGTCCATACGGGATGAACACTGAAGCTTTCTTT.

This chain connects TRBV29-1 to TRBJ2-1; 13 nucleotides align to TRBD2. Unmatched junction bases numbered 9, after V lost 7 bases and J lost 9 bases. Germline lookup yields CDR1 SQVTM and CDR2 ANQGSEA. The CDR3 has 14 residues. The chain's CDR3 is CSAMTSGRLVEQFF. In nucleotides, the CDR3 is TGCAGCGCTATGACTAGCGGGAGGTTGGTTGAGCAGTTCTTC.

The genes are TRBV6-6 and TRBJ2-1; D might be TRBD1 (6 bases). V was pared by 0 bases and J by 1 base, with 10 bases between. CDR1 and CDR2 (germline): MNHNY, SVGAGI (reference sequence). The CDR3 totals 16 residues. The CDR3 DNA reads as TGTGCCAGCAGTTACTCTGTGCAGGGGTCCTACAATGAGCAGTTCTTC. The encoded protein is CASSYSVQGSYNEQFF.

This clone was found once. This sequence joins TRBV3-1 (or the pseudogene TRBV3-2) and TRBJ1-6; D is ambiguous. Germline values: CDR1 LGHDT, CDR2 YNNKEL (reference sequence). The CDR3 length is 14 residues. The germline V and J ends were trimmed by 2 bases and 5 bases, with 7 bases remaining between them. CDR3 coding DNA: TGTGCCAGCAGCCAAAGGCAGGATAATTCACCCCTCCACTTT. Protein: CASSQRQDNSPLHF.

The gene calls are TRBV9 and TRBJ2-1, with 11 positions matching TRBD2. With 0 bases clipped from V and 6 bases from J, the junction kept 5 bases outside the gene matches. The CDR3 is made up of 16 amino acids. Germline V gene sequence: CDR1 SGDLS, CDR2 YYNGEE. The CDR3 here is CASSVGASGGFNEQFF. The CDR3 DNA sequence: TGTGCCAGCAGCGTAGGGGCTAGCGGGGGGTTCAATGAGCAGTTCTTC.

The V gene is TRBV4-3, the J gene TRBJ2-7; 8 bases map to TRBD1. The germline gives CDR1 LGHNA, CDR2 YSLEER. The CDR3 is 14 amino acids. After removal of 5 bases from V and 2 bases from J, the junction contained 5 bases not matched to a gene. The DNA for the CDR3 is TGCGCCAGCAGCTCTGGACAGGGTACCTACGAGCAGTACTTC. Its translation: CASSSGQGTYEQYF.

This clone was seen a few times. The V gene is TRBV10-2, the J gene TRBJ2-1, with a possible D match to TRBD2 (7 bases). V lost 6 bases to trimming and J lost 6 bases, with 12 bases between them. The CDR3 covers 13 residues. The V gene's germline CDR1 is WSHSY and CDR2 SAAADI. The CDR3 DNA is TGCGCCAGCAGGGGGGGAGGGGGCAATGAGCAGTTCTTC. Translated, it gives CASRGGGGNEQFF.

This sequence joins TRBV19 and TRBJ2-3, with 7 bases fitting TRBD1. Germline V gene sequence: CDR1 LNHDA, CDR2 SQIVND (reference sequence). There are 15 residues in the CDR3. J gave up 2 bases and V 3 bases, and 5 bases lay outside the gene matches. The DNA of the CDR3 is TGTGCCAGTAGTATTATAGACAGGGACACAGATACGCAGTATTTT. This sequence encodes CASSIIDRDTDTQYF.

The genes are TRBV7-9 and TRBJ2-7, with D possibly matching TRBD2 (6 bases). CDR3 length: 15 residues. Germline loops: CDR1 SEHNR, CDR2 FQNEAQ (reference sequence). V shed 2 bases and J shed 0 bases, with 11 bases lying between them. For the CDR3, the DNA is TGTGCCAGCAGCTTACTTTCGGGGGACTCCTACGAGCAGTACTTC. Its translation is CASSLLSGDSYEQYF.

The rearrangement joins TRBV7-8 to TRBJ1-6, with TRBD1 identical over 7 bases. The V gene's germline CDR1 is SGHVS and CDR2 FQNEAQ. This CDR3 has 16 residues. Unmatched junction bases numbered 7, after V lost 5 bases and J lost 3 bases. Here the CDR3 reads CASSPIGDSYNSPLHF. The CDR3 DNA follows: TGTGCCAGCAGCCCGATTGGGGACAGCTATAATTCACCCCTCCACTTT.

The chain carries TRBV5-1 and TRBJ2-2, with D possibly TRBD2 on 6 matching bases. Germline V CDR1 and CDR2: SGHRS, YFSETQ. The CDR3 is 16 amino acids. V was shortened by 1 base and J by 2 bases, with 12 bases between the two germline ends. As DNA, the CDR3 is TGCGCCAGCAGCTTGCGCGGGACGGATAACACCGGGGAGCTGTTTTTT. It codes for CASSLRGTDNTGELFF.

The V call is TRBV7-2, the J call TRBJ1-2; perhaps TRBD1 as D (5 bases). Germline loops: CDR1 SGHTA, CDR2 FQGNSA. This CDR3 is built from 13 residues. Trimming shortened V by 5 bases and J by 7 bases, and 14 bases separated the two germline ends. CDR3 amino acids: CASSPGLVTGYTF. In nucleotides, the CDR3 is TGTGCCAGCAGCCCAGGGTTAGTTACTGGCTACACCTTC.